The 23 T cell receptor beta chains listed next were all sequenced from one sample in a study of lymphopenia after photon versus proton radiotherapy. TCRdb keeps only in-frame clones here, not all; method: immunoSEQ multiplex PCR. The sample gives just under 3,000 clones, less than 95% of which show up once; approximately 1.9% is in the top ten. Specimen: peripheral blood, collected from a patient treated with photon-based radiotherapy. These receptors all stem from a woman between 70 and 85 years old with pancreatic cancer.

This chain connects TRBV19 to TRBJ2-1; 10 bases align to TRBD2. After removal of 5 bases from V and 7 bases from J, the junction contained 14 bases not matched to a gene. The CDR3 runs 17 residues. Germline V gives CDR1 LNHDA, CDR2 SQIVND (reference sequence). The CDR3 DNA follows: TGTGCCAGTAGTCCCATAGGAGCGGGAGGGGTAAGGAATGAGCAGTTCTTC. It translates to CASSPIGAGGVRNEQFF.

The rearrangement uses TRBV7-6 and TRBJ2-7; D may correspond to TRBD1 or TRBD2 (5 bases each). Between the trimmed V and J ends, which lost 0 bases and 6 bases, there was a span of 12 bases. Germline V gene lookup returns CDR1 SGHVS and CDR2 FNYEAQ. This CDR3 spans 14 amino acids. CDR3 DNA: TGTGCCAGCAGCTTAGCTAAGAGGGGAAGCGAGCAGTACTTC. Translating gives CASSLAKRGSEQYF.

The chain recombines TRBV6-1 with TRBJ2-1; D is ambiguous. The germline gives CDR1 MNHNS, CDR2 SASEGT. Deletions cut 2 bases from V and 12 bases from J, with 11 bases between. The CDR3 extends over 12 amino acids. The CDR3 spells CASSEWGRAQFF. The CDR3 bases are TGTGCCAGCAGTGAATGGGGAAGGGCGCAGTTCTTC.

A single count supports this clone. The gene calls are TRBV19 and TRBJ2-7; D gene ambiguous. The germline V gene encodes CDR1 LNHDA and CDR2 SQIVND (reference sequence). The CDR3 runs 12 residues. V lost 5 bases and J lost 3, with 8 bases in between. CDR3 coding DNA: TGTGCCAGTAGTCCGGGTGGCTACGAGCAGTACTTC. This sequence encodes CASSPGGYEQYF. The whole variable domain, remainder taken from reference TRBV19 and TRBJ2-7, is DGGITQSPKYLFRKEGQNVTLSCEQNLNHDAMYWYRQDPGQGLRLIYYSQIVNDFQKGDIAEGYSVSREKKESFPLTVTSAQKNPTAFYLCASSPGGYEQYFGPGTRLTVT.

The V call is TRBV7-3, the J call TRBJ2-1, with D perhaps TRBD2 (6 bases). CDR3 length equals 15 residues. Germline V CDR1 and CDR2: SGHTA, FQGTGA. V shed 4 bases and J shed 1 base, with 11 bases lying between them. The CDR3 DNA follows: TGTGCCAGCAGCTCGACCGGGACTTCCTACAATGAGCAGTTCTTC. It translates to CASSSTGTSYNEQFF.

The J gene is TRBJ2-1, the V gene TRBV7-2; 11 bases fit TRBD2. The CDR3 contains 16 residues. The germline V gene has CDR1 SGHTA and CDR2 FQGNSA. The J segment lost 5 bases and the V segment lost 1 base, leaving 4 bases of the junction unmatched. CDR3 coding DNA: TGTGCCAGCAGCTTAGATGGGACTAGCGGTCACAATGAGCAGTTCTTC. It yields the protein CASSLDGTSGHNEQFF.

The rearrangement joins TRBV7-9 to TRBJ2-7; 13 bases fit TRBD2. J gave up 1 base and V 3 bases, and 3 bases lay outside the gene matches. Per the germline V gene, CDR1 is SEHNR and CDR2 is FQNEAQ (reference sequence). The CDR3 covers 16 residues. CDR3 nucleotide sequence: TGTGCCAGCAGCTTGAGACTAGCGGGGGGTTCCTACGAGCAGTACTTC. The encoded protein is CASSLRLAGGSYEQYF.

This clone was seen a handful of times. The V gene is TRBV9, the J gene TRBJ2-1, with 8 bases identical to TRBD2. V trimming: 0 bases; J trimming: 4 bases; junction bases outside the gene matches: 9. This CDR3 region has 17 residues. Germline lookup yields CDR1 SGDLS and CDR2 YYNGEE. The DNA of the CDR3 is TGTGCCAGCAGCGTAGGTAAACTAGCGGATATTTACAATGAGCAGTTCTTC. This encodes CASSVGKLADIYNEQFF. Variable domain in full (rest from reference TRBV9 and TRBJ2-1): DSGVTQTPKHLITATGQRVTLRCSPRSGDLSVYWYQQSLDQGLQFLIQYYNGEERAKGNILERFSAQQFPDLHSELNLSSLELGDSALYFCASSVGKLADIYNEQFFGPGTRLTVL.

The chain employs TRBV4-2 and TRBJ1-1, with D possibly matching TRBD1 (5 bases). CDR3 length: 16 residues. V shed 4 bases and J shed 0 bases, with 15 bases lying between them. Germline CDR1 reads LGHNA; CDR2 reads YNFKEQ. The CDR3 nucleotides are TGTGCCAGCAGCCCTGGGCAGGGAGGAATGAACACTGAAGCTTTCTTT. This encodes CASSPGQGGMNTEAFF.

The chain carries TRBV4-3 and TRBJ2-1; D may be TRBD1 (5 bases). The CDR3 totals 15 residues. Germline assignment: CDR1 LGHNA and CDR2 YSLEER. Trimming shortened V by 0 bases and J by 3 bases, and 9 bases separated the two germline ends. The CDR3 nucleotides are TGCGCCAGCAGCCAAGATGACAGCCACTACAATGAGCAGTTCTTC. Its translation: CASSQDDSHYNEQFF.

The J gene is TRBJ2-2, the V gene TRBV7-2, with D hard to call. CDR3 length: 14 amino acids. CDR1 and CDR2 from the germline V gene are SGHTA and FQGNSA. V lost 1 base to trimming and J lost 2 bases, with 5 bases between them. CDR3 amino acids: CASSLVSNTGELFF. The CDR3 DNA sequence: TGTGCCAGCAGCTTAGTCTCTAACACCGGGGAGCTGTTTTTT.

For the CDR3, the DNA is TGTGCCAGCAGCGCCGCAGGGGACACTGAAGCTTTCTTT. It yields the protein CASSAAGDTEAFF. This chain joins TRBV7-6 and TRBJ1-1; tentative D call: TRBD1 (6 bases). This CDR3 is built from 13 residues. V gave up 5 bases and J gave up 3 bases, with 10 bases separating them. The germline V gene has CDR1 SGHVS and CDR2 FNYEAQ.

This chain links TRBV7-3 with TRBJ2-1; a weak D match, TRBD2 (6 bases). V was trimmed by 1 base and J by 7 bases, leaving 8 bases between them. Per the germline V gene, CDR1 is SGHTA and CDR2 is FQGTGA. The CDR3 is 13 residues long. This CDR3 is CASSLIGGNEQFF. The CDR3 nucleotides are TGTGCCAGCAGCTTAATTGGGGGGAATGAGCAGTTCTTC.

The gene calls are TRBV11-2 and TRBJ1-1, with D tentatively TRBD1 (5 bases). Trimming took off 1 base at V and 5 bases at J, with 11 bases between the two ends. Germline V gene data show CDR1 as SGHAT and CDR2 as FQNNGV. The CDR3 consists of 14 residues. CDR3 amino acids: CASSLVTKGTEAFF. The CDR3 DNA reads TGTGCCAGCAGCTTAGTGACCAAGGGGACTGAAGCTTTCTTT. Using reference TRBV11-2 and TRBJ1-1 for the parts outside the CDR3, the full variable domain is EAGVAQSPRYKIIEKRQSVAFWCNPISGHATLYWYQQILGQGPKLLIQFQNNGVVDDSQLPKDRFSAERLKGVDSTLKIQPAKLEDSAVYLCASSLVTKGTEAFFGQGTRLTVV.

V and J are TRBV10-3 and TRBJ2-5, with D possibly called TRBD1 or TRBD2 (5 bases each). The end of the DNA is better explained by TRBJ2-7, so the J call may be wrong. Germline V lookup: CDR1 ENHRY, CDR2 SYGVKD. This CDR3 has 16 residues. CDR3 in amino acids: CAILNYGGSRVYEQYF. The CDR3 nucleotides read TGTGCCATCTTGAACTATGGGGGTTCGAGGGTGTACGAGCAGTACTTC.

The chain couples TRBV2 to TRBJ1-5; 10 bases agree with TRBD1. Per the germline V gene, CDR1 is SNHLY and CDR2 is FYNNEI. The CDR3 loop spans 15 amino acids. The V and J ends lost 7 bases and 6 bases, in that order; junction bases with no gene match: 9. CDR3 in DNA: TGTGCCAGCACGAAAGACAGGGGGCGAGGTCAGCCCCAGCATTTT. Translated: CASTKDRGRGQPQHF.

This clone was seen more than once but under ten times. The V gene is TRBV19, the J gene TRBJ1-5; D uncertain. Trimming pared 6 bases from V and 7 bases from J, leaving 10 bases between. The CDR3 consists of 12 residues. The germline CDR1 and CDR2 sequences are LNHDA and SQIVND (reference sequence). The CDR3 DNA is TGTGCCAGTAGCGGGCAGTCCCAGCCCCAGCATTTT. It is translated as CASSGQSQPQHF.

The genes are TRBV6-1 and TRBJ1-2; D gene uncertain. The germline gives CDR1 MNHNS, CDR2 SASEGT. This CDR3 has 15 amino acids. V was cut by 0 bases and J by 7 bases, with 15 bases left in between. CDR3: CASSEAPGSRTGYTF. For the CDR3, the DNA is TGTGCCAGCAGTGAAGCCCCGGGGAGCAGGACTGGCTACACCTTC.

This chain connects TRBV4-3 to TRBJ1-2, with D unresolved. The V end lost 0 bases, the J end lost 7 bases, and 15 bases lay between the germline ends. CDR3 length: 15 amino acids. Looked up from germline, CDR1 is LGHNA and CDR2 is YSLEER. The CDR3: CASSQDPGNLSGYTF. DNA of the CDR3: TGCGCCAGCAGCCAAGATCCAGGAAATCTAAGTGGCTACACCTTC.

The chain couples TRBV28 to TRBJ1-5, with D hard to call. Germline V gives CDR1 MDHEN, CDR2 SYDVKM. The CDR3 runs to 14 residues. Trimming pared 8 bases from V and 2 bases from J, leaving 13 bases between. The CDR3 bases are TGTGCCAGCCGCATAAATATAGGCAATCAGCCCCAGCATTTT. Translating gives CASRINIGNQPQHF.

CDR3 loop: CAMGLAGVNEQFF. CDR3 in DNA: TGTGCCATGGGACTAGCGGGAGTTAATGAGCAGTTCTTC. V is TRBV2 and J is TRBJ2-1, with 14 bases that match TRBD2. After removal of 10 bases from V and 7 bases from J, the junction contained 3 bases not matched to a gene. Germline V CDR1 and CDR2: SNHLY, FYNNEI. This CDR3 has 13 amino acids.

CDR3 DNA sequence: TGCGCCAGCAGCTTGGAGACAGGGGGCTACAAGTTCTTC. Translating it yields CASSLETGGYKFF. V gene TRBV5-1 combines with J gene TRBJ2-1; 10 bases line up with TRBD1. V was pared by 0 bases and J by 14 bases, with 5 bases of the junction left unmatched. The germline CDR1 and CDR2 sequences are SGHRS and YFSETQ. The CDR3 is 13 amino acids.

This sequence joins TRBV27 and TRBJ2-3; D unresolved. The CDR3 runs 17 residues. V was trimmed by 6 bases and J by 0 bases, leaving 19 bases between them. The V gene's germline CDR1 is MNHEY and CDR2 SMNVEV (reference sequence). As DNA, the CDR3 is TGTGCCAGCAGAAGAAAGGGATCGGAAACTAGCACAGATACGCAGTATTTT. Protein product: CASRRKGSETSTDTQYF.